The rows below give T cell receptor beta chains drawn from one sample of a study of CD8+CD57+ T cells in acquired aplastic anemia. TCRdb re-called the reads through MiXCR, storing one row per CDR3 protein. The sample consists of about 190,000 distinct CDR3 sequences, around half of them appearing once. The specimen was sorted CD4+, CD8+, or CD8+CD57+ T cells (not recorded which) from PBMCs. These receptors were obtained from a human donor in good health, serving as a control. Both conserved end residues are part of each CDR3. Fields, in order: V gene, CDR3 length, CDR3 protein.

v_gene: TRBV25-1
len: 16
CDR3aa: CASSPTSGGAFHEQYF

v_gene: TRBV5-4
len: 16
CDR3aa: CASSYRQGAFPGELFF

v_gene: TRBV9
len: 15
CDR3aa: CASSARGQVGGPQHF

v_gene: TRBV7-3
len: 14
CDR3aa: CASSRQGGPRELFF

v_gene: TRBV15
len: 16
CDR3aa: CATSRGLSGGYNEQLF

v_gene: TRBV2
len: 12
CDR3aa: CASSNGHNEQFF

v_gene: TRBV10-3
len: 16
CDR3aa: CASSLSGQGFYQPQHF

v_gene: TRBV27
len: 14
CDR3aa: CASSLTGLLDGYTF

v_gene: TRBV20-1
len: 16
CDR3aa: CSARARGGTVNEKLFF

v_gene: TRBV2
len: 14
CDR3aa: CASIGEGDWRTQYF

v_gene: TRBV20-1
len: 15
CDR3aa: CSARDPVPSNQPQYF

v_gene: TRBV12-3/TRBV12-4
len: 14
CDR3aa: CASSLPDRVYGYTF

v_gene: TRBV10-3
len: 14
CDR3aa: CAISAGGVHEKLFF

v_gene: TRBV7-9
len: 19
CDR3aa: CASSPLTASGRIGLETQYF

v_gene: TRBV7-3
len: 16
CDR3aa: CASSFLGTSGNNEQFF

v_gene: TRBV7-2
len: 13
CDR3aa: CASSSGQGTEAFF

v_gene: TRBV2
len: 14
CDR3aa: CASSGGQGLYGYTF

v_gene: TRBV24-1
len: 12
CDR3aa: CATSVGTGELFF

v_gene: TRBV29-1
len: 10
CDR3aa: CSAWGEKLFF

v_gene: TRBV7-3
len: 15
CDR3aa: CASSRTGDGNSPLHF

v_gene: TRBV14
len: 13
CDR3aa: CASSQDQEYGYTF

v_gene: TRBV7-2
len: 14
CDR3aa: CASSVTALNTEAFF

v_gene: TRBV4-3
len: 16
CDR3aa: CASSQDFQGSGNTIYF

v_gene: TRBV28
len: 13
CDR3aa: CASSFATNEKLFF

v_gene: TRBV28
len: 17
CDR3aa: CASNSGRGAGHRDTQYF

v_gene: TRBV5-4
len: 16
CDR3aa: CASSLAGTPSAGTQYF

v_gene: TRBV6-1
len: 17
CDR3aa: CASSESGRTTFDYGYTF

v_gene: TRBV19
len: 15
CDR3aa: CASSAGLQSSYEQYF

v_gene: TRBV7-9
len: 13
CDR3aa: CASSRGPNYGYTF

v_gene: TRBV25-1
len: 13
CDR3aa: CASRGTNTGELFF

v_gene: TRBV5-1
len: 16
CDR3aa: CASSLGLAGGYNEQFF

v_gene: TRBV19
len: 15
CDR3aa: CACSLHGEGNSPLHF

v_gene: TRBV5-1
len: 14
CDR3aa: CASSLGTGINEQFF

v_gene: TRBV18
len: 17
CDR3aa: CASSPPGAIQGAQPQHF

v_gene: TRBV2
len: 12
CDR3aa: CASSGSGGGAFF

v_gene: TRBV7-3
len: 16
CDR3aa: CASSAHPGGVDYGYTF

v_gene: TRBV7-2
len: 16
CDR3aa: CASSLEESAGQYEQYF

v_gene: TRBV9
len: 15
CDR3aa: CASSVATGQGYEQYF

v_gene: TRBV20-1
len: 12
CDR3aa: CSASQGSYEQYF

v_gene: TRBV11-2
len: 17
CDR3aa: CASSPIPGRRNTGELFF

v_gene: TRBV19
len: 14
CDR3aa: CASSVGQGNDGYTF

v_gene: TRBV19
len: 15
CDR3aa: CASREATGPNYGYTF

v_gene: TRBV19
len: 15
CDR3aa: CASSMLQGSLDGYTF

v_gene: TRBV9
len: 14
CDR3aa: CASSPPGPPYEQYF

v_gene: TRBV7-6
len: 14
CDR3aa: CASSLGEGHRTIYF

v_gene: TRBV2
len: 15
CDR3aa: CASSRGQDPWSEAFF

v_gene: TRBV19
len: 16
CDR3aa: CASSMGTGQTPYGYTF

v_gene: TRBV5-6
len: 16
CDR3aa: CASSYRELQGSSPLHF